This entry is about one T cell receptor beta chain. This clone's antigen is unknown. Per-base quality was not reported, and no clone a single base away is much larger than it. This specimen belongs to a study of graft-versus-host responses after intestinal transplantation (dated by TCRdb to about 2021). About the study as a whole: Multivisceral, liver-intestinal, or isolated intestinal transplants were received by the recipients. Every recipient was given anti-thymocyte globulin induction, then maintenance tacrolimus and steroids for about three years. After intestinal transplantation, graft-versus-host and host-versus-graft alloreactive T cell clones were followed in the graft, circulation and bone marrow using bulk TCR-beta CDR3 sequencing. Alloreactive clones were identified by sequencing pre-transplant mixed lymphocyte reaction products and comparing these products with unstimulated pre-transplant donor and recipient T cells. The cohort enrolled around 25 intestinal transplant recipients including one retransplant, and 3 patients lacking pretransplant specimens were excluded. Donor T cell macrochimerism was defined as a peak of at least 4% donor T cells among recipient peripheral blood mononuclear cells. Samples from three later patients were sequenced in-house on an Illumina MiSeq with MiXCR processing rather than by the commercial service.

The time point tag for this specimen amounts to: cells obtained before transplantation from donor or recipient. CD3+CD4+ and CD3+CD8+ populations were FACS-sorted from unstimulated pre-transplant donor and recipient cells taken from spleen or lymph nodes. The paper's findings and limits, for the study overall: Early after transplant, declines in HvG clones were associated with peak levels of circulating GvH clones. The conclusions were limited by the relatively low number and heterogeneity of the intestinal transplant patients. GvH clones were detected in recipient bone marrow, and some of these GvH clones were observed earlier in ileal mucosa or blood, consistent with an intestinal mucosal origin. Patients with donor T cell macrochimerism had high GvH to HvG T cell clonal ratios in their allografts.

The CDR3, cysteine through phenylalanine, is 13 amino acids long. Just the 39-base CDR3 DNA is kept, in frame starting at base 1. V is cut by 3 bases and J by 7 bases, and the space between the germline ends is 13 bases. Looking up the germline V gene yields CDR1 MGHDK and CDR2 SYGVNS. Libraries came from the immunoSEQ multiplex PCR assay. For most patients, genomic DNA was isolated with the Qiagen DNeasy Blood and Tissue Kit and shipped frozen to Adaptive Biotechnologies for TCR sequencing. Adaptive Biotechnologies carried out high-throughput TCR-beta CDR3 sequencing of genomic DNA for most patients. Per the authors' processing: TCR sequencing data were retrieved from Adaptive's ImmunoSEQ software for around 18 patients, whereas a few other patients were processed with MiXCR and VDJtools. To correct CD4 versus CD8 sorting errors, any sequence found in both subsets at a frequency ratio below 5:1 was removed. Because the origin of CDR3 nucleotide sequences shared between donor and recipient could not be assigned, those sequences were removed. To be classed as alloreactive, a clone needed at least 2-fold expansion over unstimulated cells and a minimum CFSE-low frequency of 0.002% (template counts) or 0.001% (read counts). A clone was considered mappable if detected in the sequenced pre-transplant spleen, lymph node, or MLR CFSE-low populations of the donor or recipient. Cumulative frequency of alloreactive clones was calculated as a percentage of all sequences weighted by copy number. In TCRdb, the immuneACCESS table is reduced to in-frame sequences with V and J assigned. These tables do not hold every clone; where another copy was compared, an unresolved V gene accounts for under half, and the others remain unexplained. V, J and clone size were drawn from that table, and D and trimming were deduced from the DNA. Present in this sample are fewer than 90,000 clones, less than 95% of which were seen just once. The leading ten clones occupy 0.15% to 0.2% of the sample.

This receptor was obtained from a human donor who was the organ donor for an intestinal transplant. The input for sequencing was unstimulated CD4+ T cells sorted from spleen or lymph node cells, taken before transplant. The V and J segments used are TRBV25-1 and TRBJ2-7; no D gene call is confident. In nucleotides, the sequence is TGTGCCAGCAGTGATCACTCCTCGAGGGAGCAGTACTTC. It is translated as CASSDHSSREQYF.